The source of this T cell receptor (beta chain) is a study of CD8 T cells in Susac syndrome. Random hexamers served to reverse transcribe roughly 0.45 to 1 ug RNA. One entry per CDR3 protein, called by TCRdb with MiXCR from the immunoSEQ multiplex PCR reads. This sample has fewer than 150,000 distinct CDR3 sequences, with around 94% found just once. Trimming took off 3 bases at V and 0 bases at J, with 14 bases between the two ends. CDR1 is MNHEY and CDR2 is SMNVEV in the germline V gene (reference sequence). The CDR3 contains 17 residues. V is TRBV27 and J is TRBJ2-2; D is perhaps TRBD2 (6 bases). The material sequenced was CD8+ T cells from PBMCs. This TCR was sampled from a human donor in good health. CDR3 protein: CASSFNPGDPNTGELFF. Written as DNA, the CDR3 is TGTGCCAGCAGTTTCAACCCGGGAGACCCGAACACCGGGGAGCTGTTTTTT.